This T cell receptor (beta chain) was recorded in a study of T cell changes during pregnancy in multiple sclerosis. This CDR3 region has 14 residues. V lost 7 bases and J lost 7; bases outside the gene matches: 11. Germline V lookup: CDR1 KGHSH, CDR2 LQKENI. Sequenced by immunoSEQ multiplex PCR; TCRdb stores in-frame clones only, minus some. Of almost 20,000 clones in the sample, about nine tenths were seen once. The chain uses TRBV18 and TRBJ1-2; TRBD1 aligns across 8 bases. The sequence derives from a female donor in good health, enrolled as a control in a pregnancy study. The source was CD8+ T cells from peripheral blood mononuclear cells, collected after pregnancy. The CDR3 coding sequence is TGTGCCAGCTTACGCGGCAGGGGGCTTGGTGGCTACACCTTC. Protein product: CASLRGRGLGGYTF.